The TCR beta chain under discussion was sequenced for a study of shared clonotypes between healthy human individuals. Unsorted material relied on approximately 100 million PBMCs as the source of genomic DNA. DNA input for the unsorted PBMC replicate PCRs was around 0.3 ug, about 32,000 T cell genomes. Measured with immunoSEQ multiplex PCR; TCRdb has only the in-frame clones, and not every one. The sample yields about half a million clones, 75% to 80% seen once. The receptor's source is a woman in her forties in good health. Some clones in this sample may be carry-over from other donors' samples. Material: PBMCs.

The CDR3, as DNA: TGTGCCAGCAGTTTGTCCCGCGGGGTCCAGGAGACCCAGTACTTC. Its translation is CASSLSRGVQETQYF. The chain recombines TRBV27 with TRBJ2-5, with D tentatively TRBD2 (6 bases). The germline V gene has CDR1 MNHEY and CDR2 SMNVEV (reference sequence). The CDR3 has 15 amino acids. V was trimmed by 3 bases and J by 5 bases, leaving 16 bases between them.